The table lists the clone carrying this T cell receptor (beta chain) with many counts. The source of the sample is a study of patients with pleural tuberculosis. Trimming took off 3 bases at V and 8 bases at J, with 13 bases between the two ends. The CDR3 is 14 residues long. TCRdb redid the calling of the reads with MiXCR, one entry per CDR3 protein. The repertoire holds some 48,000 distinct CDR3 sequences, with approximately 7.5% as singletons. This receptor was taken from a human donor with pleural tuberculosis. This chain joins TRBV12-3 or TRBV12-4 and TRBJ2-2; D unresolved. CDR3 protein: CASSFGVRLGELFF. CDR3 DNA sequence: TGTGCCAGCAGTTTTGGGGTCCGGCTGGGGGAGCTGTTTTTT.